This section outlines one T cell receptor (beta chain) sequence together with its context. A junction boundary mismatches the germline segment, possibly from a read error. This sample was included in a study of blood T cell repertoires in COVID-19. Study information: Acute and convalescent COVID-19 samples came from the United States, Italy and Spain.

CDR1 is MDHEN and CDR2 is SYDVKM in the germline V gene. There are 18 residues in the CDR3. Repertoires were generated with immunoSEQ multiplex PCR, while TCRdb's copy carries only in-frame clones and drops some. The repertoire holds about 220,000 clones, with more than 70% as singletons. The origin of this receptor is a woman older than 75 with acute or convalescent COVID-19. Sequences were obtained from peripheral blood. The chain is built from TRBV28 and TRBJ2-7; 9 positions match TRBD2. The CDR3 reads CASSSGGLAGTLSSEQYF. The CDR3 region has the DNA TGTGCCAGCAGTTCCGGGGGGCTAGCGGGGACACTCTCCTCCGAGCAGTACTTC. Variable domain in full (rest from reference TRBV28 and TRBJ2-7): DVKVTQSSRYLVKRTGEKVFLECVQDMDHENMFWYRQDPGLGLRLIYFSYDVKMKEKGDIPEGYSVSREKKERFSLILESASTNQTSMYLCASSSGGLAGTLSSEQYFGPGTRLTVT.